The clone carrying this T cell receptor (beta chain) was picked up many times. What it binds is unknown. The sample comes from a study of CD8 T cells in ankylosing spondylitis. Germline CDR1 SGHNT, CDR2 YENEEA. Trimming pared 0 bases from V and 3 bases from J, leaving 8 bases between. The CDR3 loop spans 15 amino acids. Quantitative 5'-RACE was performed with molecular barcodes, and it yielded the TCR beta libraries. MiXCR, applied by TCRdb to the 5' RACE reads, yields one record per CDR3 protein. The table has about 130,000 distinct CDR3 sequences, around 7% seen once. Whole-study findings and limits: Some motif variants had been reported before (in reactive arthritis synovial fluid and blood). As reported, disease-linked clones showed significant enrichment in matched ankylosing spondylitis synovial fluid. A motif of several highly homologous TCR beta variants was seen as apparently characteristic of ankylosing spondylitis blood.

The TCR was taken from a male donor with ankylosing spondylitis or in good health (not recorded which). The chain uses TRBV11-3 and TRBJ2-2, with D possibly TRBD2 on 6 matching bases. Sequenced sample: blood, either unsorted or a sorted T cell fraction (not recorded which). CDR3 protein: CASSLEGGDTGELFF. CDR3 DNA sequence: TGTGCCAGCAGCTTAGAGGGGGGAGACACCGGGGAGCTGTTTTTT.